What follows is one TCR beta chain and its context. What it binds is not known. The junction shows a germline mismatch at one end, possibly a read error. This record belongs to a study of glioma-infiltrating T cells. On the study more broadly: Presurgical dexamethasone in glioma patients lasted six or fewer days. Study-level findings and limits: Patients with low tissue-blood divergence carried a signature set of shared blood CDR3 motifs.

TCR alpha and beta CDR3 regions were amplified from RNA using iRepertoire nested multiplex PCR. Input was 100-400 ng of tissue mRNA or PBMC total RNA. TCRdb reprocessed the multiplex PCR reads via MiXCR and lists one record per CDR3 protein. The table records roughly 350,000 distinct CDR3 sequences, more than 35% of them present only once. Germline V gives CDR1 MNHEY, CDR2 SMNVEV (reference sequence). The CDR3 loop spans 15 amino acids. This TCR was recovered from a human donor with low-grade glioma or glioblastoma, undergoing nonglioma brain surgery, or in good health (not recorded which). The sequenced sample consisted of glioma tissue, nonneoplastic brain tissue, or PBMCs (not recorded which). The chain couples TRBV27 to TRBJ2-1; TRBD2 matches at 13 bases. The DNA of the CDR3 is TGTGCCAGCAGCCCCGGGACTAGCGGGGTCAATGAGCAGCTCTTC. Translation gives CASSPGTSGVNEQLF.